Listed below are T cell receptor beta chains from one sample, sequenced in a study of blood T cell repertoires in COVID-19. Generated by immunoSEQ multiplex PCR, the TCRdb table keeps only in-frame clones and is missing some. The sample includes fewer than 200,000 clones, 85% of them seen just once. The specimen sequenced was peripheral blood. These receptors were taken from an elderly woman with COVID-19, enrolled during active disease. CDR3s include the opening cysteine and the closing phenylalanine or tryptophan. The D gene is left open where the match is weak. Rows give clone size only sometimes, using once, few, many, or a class for an expanded clone.

v_gene	d_gene	j_gene	abundance	CDR3aa	CDR3nt
TRBV7-6	NA	TRBJ1-2	NA	CASSLSSQGYGYTF	TGTGCCAGCAGCTTATCCTCCCAGGGCTATGGCTACACCTTC
TRBV3-1/TRBV3-2	NA	TRBJ1-5	NA	CASSQAGGGQPQHF	TGTGCCAGCAGCCAGGCGGGGGGGGGTCAGCCCCAGCATTTT
TRBV6-1	NA	TRBJ2-3	NA	CASSEALGQATDTQYF	TGTGCCAGCAGTGAAGCGTTGGGGCAGGCGACAGATACGCAGTATTTT
TRBV28	TRBD1	TRBJ2-7	few	CASSTQTGGWVWKQYF	TGTGCCAGCAGTACTCAGACAGGGGGCTGGGTCTGGAAGCAGTACTTC
TRBV3-1/TRBV3-2	NA	TRBJ1-3	few	CASSQEVRAGNTIYF	TGTGCCAGCAGCCAAGAAGTGCGGGCGGGAAACACCATATATTTT
TRBV4-2	NA	TRBJ2-1	NA	CASSQEGNSVNEQFF	TGTGCCAGCAGCCAAGAGGGTAATAGCGTCAATGAGCAGTTCTTC
TRBV5-1	NA	TRBJ2-1	NA	CASSLAGSSYNEQFF	TGCGCCAGCAGCTTGGCCGGGAGCTCCTACAATGAGCAGTTCTTC
TRBV10-1	NA	TRBJ2-7	many	CASSEPTLSYEQYF	TGCGCCAGCAGTGAGCCTACCCTCTCCTACGAGCAGTACTTC
TRBV18	TRBD1	TRBJ1-2	NA	CASSPPGQDGYTF	TGTGCCAGCTCACCTCCGGGACAGGATGGCTACACCTTC
TRBV7-2	NA	TRBJ2-5	NA	CASSLGGPTIGETQYF	TGTGCCAGCAGCTTAGGAGGTCCTACGATAGGAGAGACCCAGTACTTC
TRBV7-3	TRBD1	TRBJ2-1	once	CASSYSRQGDNEQFF	TGTGCCAGCAGCTACTCCCGACAGGGGGACAATGAGCAGTTCTTC
TRBV19	NA	TRBJ1-2	NA	CASSLSFSRQANYGYTF	TGTGCCAGTAGTCTATCCTTCTCAAGACAGGCAAACTATGGCTACACCTTC
TRBV5-1	TRBD2	TRBJ2-1	NA	CASSLSGDDEQFF	TGCGCCAGCAGCTTGAGCGGGGATGATGAGCAGTTCTTC
TRBV27	NA	TRBJ2-5	NA	CASRGPGTQYF	TGTGCCAGCAGGGGCCCCGGGACCCAGTACTTC
TRBV7-9	TRBD1	TRBJ1-2	NA	CASSDQGVGYGYTF	TGTGCCAGCAGCGACCAGGGGGTTGGCTATGGCTACACCTTC
TRBV6-5	TRBD1	TRBJ2-7	NA	CASSTLPGTGYEQYF	TGTGCCAGCAGTACACTCCCCGGGACAGGCTACGAGCAGTACTTC
TRBV5-1	NA	TRBJ1-4	NA	CASSPGPGEEKLFF	TGCGCCAGCAGCCCGGGCCCAGGGGAGGAAAAACTGTTTTTT
TRBV19	TRBD1	TRBJ1-2	NA	CASSIVTGGHYGYTF	TGTGCCAGTAGTATAGTAACAGGGGGCCACTATGGCTACACCTTC
TRBV7-8	NA	TRBJ1-1	NA	CASSLERGTEAFF	TGTGCCAGCAGCTTAGAAAGGGGGACTGAAGCTTTCTTT
TRBV9	NA	TRBJ2-1	few	CASSVGGPSSYNEQFF	TGTGCCAGCAGCGTAGGGGGGCCGAGCTCCTACAATGAGCAGTTCTTC
TRBV7-3	NA	TRBJ2-1	NA	CASSLRAGVNYNEQFF	TGTGCCAGCAGCTTAAGGGCAGGGGTGAACTACAATGAGCAGTTCTTC
TRBV10-3	NA	TRBJ2-2	NA	CAISESTEGVAGELFF	TGTGCCATCAGTGAGTCGACTGAGGGCGTAGCCGGGGAGCTGTTTTTT
TRBV6-6	NA	TRBJ1-2	NA	CASSILGRDRGYTF	TGTGCCAGCAGCATCCTCGGGAGGGATCGGGGCTACACCTTC
TRBV5-4	NA	TRBJ2-3	NA	CASSLRLLATGGTDTQYF	TGTGCCAGCAGCTTGAGGTTGTTGGCCACAGGTGGGACAGATACGCAGTATTTT
TRBV21-1	NA	TRBJ1-5	NA	CASSKDRDSNQPQHF	TGTGCCAGCAGCAAAGACCGGGATAGCAATCAGCCCCAGCATTTT
TRBV7-8	NA	TRBJ2-7	NA	CASSFFTYTYEQYF	TGTGCCAGCAGCTTCTTCACATACACCTACGAGCAGTACTTC
TRBV18	NA	TRBJ2-2	NA	CASSPPGLANTGELFF	TGTGCCAGCTCACCCCCCGGTTTAGCGAACACCGGGGAGCTGTTTTTT
TRBV18	TRBD1	TRBJ1-5	NA	CASSPFRGDSNQPQHF	TGTGCCAGCTCACCATTCAGGGGGGATAGCAATCAGCCCCAGCATTTT
TRBV18	NA	TRBJ2-7	NA	CASSPLGGEQYF	TGTGCCAGCTCACCATTAGGGGGCGAGCAGTACTTC
TRBV7-9	NA	TRBJ2-5	NA	CASSLSVSQTQYF	TGTGCCAGCAGCTTGAGCGTTTCGCAGACCCAGTACTTC
TRBV2	NA	TRBJ2-6	NA	CASSAAGAPSGANVLTF	TGTGCCAGCAGTGCCGCAGGGGCCCCCTCTGGGGCCAACGTCCTGACTTTC
TRBV6-5	NA	TRBJ1-3	NA	CASRPQGGERNTIYF	TGTGCCAGCAGACCGCAAGGAGGGGAGCGAAACACCATATATTTT
TRBV29-1	NA	TRBJ1-4	NA	CSVGNGQTNEKLFF	TGCAGCGTTGGAAACGGACAGACTAATGAAAAACTGTTTTTT
TRBV5-5	NA	TRBJ1-1	NA	CASTRGGEGTEAFF	TGTGCCAGCACCCGTGGGGGCGAGGGCACTGAAGCTTTCTTT
TRBV7-2	NA	TRBJ1-1	once	CASSLRGGLDTEAFF	TGTGCCAGCAGCCTGAGGGGGGGCTTGGACACTGAAGCTTTCTTT
TRBV19	NA	TRBJ1-6	NA	CASSIVWRSPLHF	TGTGCCAGTAGTATAGTTTGGAGGTCACCCCTCCACTTT
TRBV28	NA	TRBJ2-7	NA	CASRRSYEQYF	TGTGCCAGCAGACGGTCCTACGAGCAGTACTTC
TRBV11-2	NA	TRBJ2-5	few	CASSLGALGETQYF	TGTGCCAGCAGCTTGGGGGCCCTAGGGGAGACCCAGTACTTC
TRBV3-1/TRBV3-2	NA	TRBJ1-1	NA	CASSPGGENTEAFF	TGTGCCAGCAGCCCGGGGGGAGAGAACACTGAAGCTTTCTTT
TRBV6-5	NA	TRBJ2-7	NA	CASRRPAGSYEQYF	TGTGCCAGCAGAAGACCGGCAGGATCCTACGAGCAGTACTTC
TRBV7-9	NA	TRBJ2-7	NA	CASSIDRNSYEQYF	TGTGCCAGCAGCATAGACCGGAACAGCTACGAGCAGTACTTC
TRBV18	NA	TRBJ1-1	few	CASTFQGGTEAFF	TGTGCCAGCACGTTCCAGGGAGGGACTGAAGCTTTCTTT
TRBV18	TRBD1	TRBJ1-5	NA	CASSPQGARGNQPQHF	TGTGCCAGCTCACCACAGGGGGCGCGGGGAAATCAGCCCCAGCATTTT
TRBV7-8	NA	TRBJ2-2	NA	CASSFHDWGQGELFF	TGTGCCAGCAGCTTCCATGACTGGGGCCAAGGGGAGCTGTTTTTT
TRBV2	TRBD2	TRBJ2-7	NA	CASSASGGTYEQYF	TGTGCCAGCAGTGCGAGCGGGGGGACCTACGAGCAGTACTTC
TRBV3-1/TRBV3-2	TRBD2	TRBJ2-1	NA	CASSPPGSGSSYNEQFF	TGTGCCAGCAGCCCCCCCGGCAGCGGGAGCTCCTACAATGAGCAGTTCTTC
TRBV18	NA	TRBJ1-1	NA	CASSLSPSAEAFF	TGTGCCAGCTCACTAAGCCCGTCCGCTGAAGCTTTCTTT
TRBV14	NA	TRBJ1-3	NA	CASSQDRGARNTIYF	TGTGCCAGCAGCCAAGATCGGGGGGCCAGAAACACCATATATTTT
TRBV9	NA	TRBJ1-5	few	CASSVAPDSNQPQHF	TGTGCCAGCAGCGTCGCGCCTGATAGCAATCAGCCCCAGCATTTT
TRBV7-9	NA	TRBJ1-2	NA	CASSPFIGPRGYTF	TGTGCCAGCAGCCCTTTCATAGGCCCGAGGGGCTACACCTTC